A selection of T cell receptor beta chains follows, all from one sample in a study of control samples from healthy donors and cancer patients. The assay was immunoSEQ multiplex PCR, and TCRdb's table has in-frame clones only and misses some. Among under 450,000 clones listed, 90% were seen once. The sequenced sample was PBMCs. The receptors shown here come from a man aged 40-49 years with head and neck cancer. CDR3s include the opening cysteine and the closing phenylalanine or tryptophan. The D gene is left open where the match is weak. A row's size may be missing; if present it is once, few, many or a size class.

V	size	D	J	CDR3	DNA
TRBV19	.	.	TRBJ1-3	CASSITGSGNTIYF	TGTGCCAGTAGTATTACCGGCTCTGGAAACACCATATATTTT
TRBV4-1	.	TRBD2	TRBJ2-7	CASSQETSRGAYEQYF	TGCGCCAGCAGCCAAGAGACTAGTCGGGGGGCCTACGAGCAGTACTTC
TRBV5-1	.	.	TRBJ1-4	CASSSPRENGNEKLFF	TGCGCCAGCAGCTCCCCCCGCGAGAACGGGAATGAAAAACTGTTTTTT
TRBV12-3/TRBV12-4	.	.	TRBJ2-5	CASSYRAETQYF	TGTGCCAGCAGTTACAGGGCAGAGACCCAGTACTTC
TRBV4-2	.	.	TRBJ2-1	CASSQEESEYNEQFF	TGTGCCAGCAGCCAAGAAGAAAGCGAATACAATGAGCAGTTCTTC
TRBV9	.	TRBD2	TRBJ2-7	CASSVSGSAYEQYF	TGTGCCAGCAGCGTCAGCGGGAGTGCATACGAGCAGTACTTC
TRBV19	once	.	TRBJ1-1	CATRREDTEAFF	TGTGCCACTCGGAGGGAGGACACTGAAGCTTTCTTT
TRBV7-3	.	.	TRBJ2-7	CASSPGPGTSVEQYF	TGTGCCAGCAGCCCAGGCCCCGGAACCTCCGTCGAGCAGTACTTC
TRBV27	.	.	TRBJ2-1	CASSLPGGNEQFF	TGTGCCAGCAGTTTGCCCGGGGGCAATGAGCAGTTCTTC
TRBV4-1	.	.	TRBJ2-2	CASSQENRPTGELFF	TGCGCCAGCAGCCAAGAAAACAGACCTACCGGGGAGCTGTTTTTT
TRBV19	.	TRBD1	TRBJ1-4	CASTQGGDTNEKLFF	TGTGCCAGTACCCAGGGGGGGGACACTAATGAAAAACTGTTTTTT
TRBV12-3/TRBV12-4	.	TRBD1	TRBJ1-2	CASSLTGKDRYTF	TGTGCCAGCAGTTTGACAGGGAAGGATCGCTACACCTTC
TRBV7-2	.	.	TRBJ2-7	CASSSPPYEQYF	TGTGCCAGCAGCTCGCCCCCCTACGAGCAGTACTTC
TRBV27	.	TRBD1	TRBJ1-2	CASSLFSGTVIYGYTF	TGTGCCAGCAGTTTGTTTTCCGGGACAGTTATCTATGGCTACACCTTC
TRBV18	.	.	TRBJ1-6	CASSPSGDSPLHF	TGTGCCAGCTCACCTTCTGGGGATTCACCCCTCCACTTT
TRBV6-5	.	TRBD1	TRBJ2-7	CASSQYGTGPYEQYF	TGTGCCAGCAGTCAATATGGGACAGGGCCCTACGAGCAGTACTTC
TRBV5-8	.	TRBD1	TRBJ2-3	CASSQGQGALDTQYF	TGTGCCAGCAGCCAGGGACAGGGGGCATTAGATACGCAGTATTTT
TRBV19	.	TRBD1	TRBJ1-2	CASTPRTGDGYTF	TGTGCCAGTACCCCCCGGACAGGGGATGGCTACACCTTC
TRBV12-3/TRBV12-4	.	.	TRBJ1-4	CASSFGGNEKLFF	TGTGCCAGCAGTTTCGGGGGTAATGAAAAACTGTTTTTT